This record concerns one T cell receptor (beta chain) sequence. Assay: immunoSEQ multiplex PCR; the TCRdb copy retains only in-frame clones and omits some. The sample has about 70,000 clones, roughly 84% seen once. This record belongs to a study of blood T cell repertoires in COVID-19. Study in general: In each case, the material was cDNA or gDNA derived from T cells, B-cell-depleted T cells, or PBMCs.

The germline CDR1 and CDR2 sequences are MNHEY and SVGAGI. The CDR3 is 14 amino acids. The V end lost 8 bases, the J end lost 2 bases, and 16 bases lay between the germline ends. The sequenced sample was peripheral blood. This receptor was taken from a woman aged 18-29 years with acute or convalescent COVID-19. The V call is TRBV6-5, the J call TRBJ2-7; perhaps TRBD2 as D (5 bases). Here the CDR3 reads CASYPRGQTYEQYF. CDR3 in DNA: TGTGCCAGCTACCCGCGAGGGCAGACCTACGAGCAGTACTTC.